This T cell receptor (beta chain) was sequenced for a study of human T cells and chemical hapten exposure. Turning to the study itself: Epicutaneous patch tests delivered 0.01% DPC to the upper back, with evaluation at 6 days.

General study points: Against controls, expanded TCRs gave rise to significantly more large CDR3 similarity clusters.

The time point denotes: patch test 1, 2 weeks after DPC sensitization. The treatment here: therapeutic diphenylcyclopropenone sensitization with weekly scalp DPC. Donors were 18 to 70-year-old alopecia patients suitable for DPC. Blood, whole and unfractionated, served as the source for total RNA extraction. TCRdb itself ran the RACE reads through MiXCR, one entry per CDR3 protein. The top ten hold under 3% of the sample, which has roughly 380,000 distinct CDR3 sequences, 4% to 5.5% seen once. The CDR3 runs to 16 residues. Germline V gene data show CDR1 as MGHRA and CDR2 as YSYEKL. V dropped 0 bases and J dropped 7; count of bases not matched to a gene: 6. This clonotype showed up just a few times. What it recognizes is unknown.

The chain joins TRBV4-1 to TRBJ2-2, with 9 bases lining up with TRBD2. Sample: whole blood, taken in connection with sensitization to the hapten diphenylcyclopropenone (DPC). The sequence was collected from a woman aged 50 to 60 with alopecia areata. Some clones in this sample may be carry-over from other donors' samples. The CDR3 DNA is TGCGCCAGCAGCCAAGATCGAGGACTAGCGAGCGGGGAGCTGTTTTTT. It is translated as CASSQDRGLASGELFF.